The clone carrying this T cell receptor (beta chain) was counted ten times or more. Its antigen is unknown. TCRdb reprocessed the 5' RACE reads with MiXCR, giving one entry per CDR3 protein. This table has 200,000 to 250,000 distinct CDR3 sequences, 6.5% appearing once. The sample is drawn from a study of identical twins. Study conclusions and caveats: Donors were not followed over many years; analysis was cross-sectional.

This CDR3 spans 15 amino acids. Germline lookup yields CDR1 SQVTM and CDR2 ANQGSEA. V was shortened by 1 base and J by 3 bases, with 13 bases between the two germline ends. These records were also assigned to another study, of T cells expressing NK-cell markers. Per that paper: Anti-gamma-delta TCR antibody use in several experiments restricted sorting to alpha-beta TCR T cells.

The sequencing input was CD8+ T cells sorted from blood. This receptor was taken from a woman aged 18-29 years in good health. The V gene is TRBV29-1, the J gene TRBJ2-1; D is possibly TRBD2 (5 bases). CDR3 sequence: CSVEGTSNLYNEQFF. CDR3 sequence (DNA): TGCAGCGTTGAAGGGACTTCAAACCTCTACAATGAGCAGTTCTTC.